This entry lists 28 T cell receptor beta chains sequenced from one sample in a study of T cell responses to AZD1222 COVID-19 vaccine. Repertoires were generated with immunoSEQ multiplex PCR, while TCRdb's copy carries only in-frame clones and drops some. The table includes about 130,000 clones, approximately 95% detected once. The starting material was peripheral blood, obtained 28 days after the second AZD1222 dose. Every receptor here comes from an adult who received the AZD1222 COVID-19 vaccine.

J is TRBJ1-4 and V is TRBV25-1; 7 bases map to TRBD1. Trimming at V came to 1 base and at J to 8 bases, leaving 13 bases not matched to a gene. The CDR3 totals 17 residues. Germline CDR1 is MGHDK and CDR2 is SYGVNS. This chain's CDR3 is CASSESYRGTLGEKLFF. DNA for the CDR3: TGTGCCAGCAGTGAATCTTACAGGGGAACTTTGGGGGAAAAACTGTTTTTT.

DNA of the CDR3: TGCGCCAGCAGATCGAACCCCCATGACAGGGGTATGCTGTTTTTT. Translation gives CASRSNPHDRGMLFF. The chain couples TRBV5-1 to TRBJ2-2, with TRBD1 matching over 8 bases. Unmatched junction bases numbered 16, after V lost 5 bases and J lost 13 bases. The length of the CDR3 is 15 residues. Germline loops: CDR1 SGHRS, CDR2 YFSETQ.

The chain combines TRBV18 with TRBJ1-1; 10 bases map to TRBD1. This CDR3 spans 14 amino acids. Germline CDR1 is KGHSH and CDR2 is LQKENI. After removal of 3 bases from V and 9 bases from J, the junction contained 7 bases not matched to a gene. CDR3 in DNA: TGTGCCAGCTCACCCGGGACAGGGGAGGTTCAAGCTTTCTTT. It translates to CASSPGTGEVQAFF.

The V call is TRBV7-2, the J call TRBJ1-2; no firm D call. Per the germline V gene, CDR1 is SGHTA and CDR2 is FQGNSA. The CDR3 spans 13 residues. Trimming cost V 8 bases and J 4 bases, with 14 bases left between them. CDR3 residues: CASRAETLYGYTF. The CDR3 nucleotides are TGTGCCAGCCGGGCGGAGACACTCTATGGCTACACCTTC.

The chain links TRBV4-1 to TRBJ2-1; D unclear. The CDR3 contains 15 residues. The V end lost 3 bases, the J end lost 2 bases, and 11 bases lay between the germline ends. The germline V gene has CDR1 MGHRA and CDR2 YSYEKL. In DNA, the CDR3 is TGCGCCAGCAGCCACGAGCCCCGCGCCTACAATGAGCAGTTCTTC. Translating gives CASSHEPRAYNEQFF.

The gene calls are TRBV6-2 or TRBV6-3 and TRBJ2-2; possibly TRBD2 for D (6 bases). Germline V gene data show CDR1 as MNHEY and CDR2 as SVGEGT. The CDR3 extends over 15 amino acids. Trimming took off 4 bases at V and 3 bases at J, with 12 bases between the two ends. This CDR3 is CASSSGGTDTGELFF. The CDR3 nucleotides read TGTGCCAGCAGTTCCGGCGGGACGGACACCGGGGAGCTGTTTTTT.

This chain uses TRBV12-3 or TRBV12-4 with TRBJ1-1; D is perhaps TRBD1 (5 bases). This CDR3 spans 12 amino acids. The germline V and J ends were trimmed by 5 bases and 3 bases, with 7 bases remaining between them. CDR3 in DNA: TGTGCCAGCAGTAGGGGATACACTGAAGCTTTCTTT. It translates to CASSRGYTEAFF.

V is TRBV2 and J is TRBJ1-2; D ambiguous. Trimming left V 1 base short and J 1 base short, with 1 base between. The CDR3 consists of 12 residues. CDR1 is SNHLY, CDR2 FYNNEI, per germline. The CDR3 DNA follows: TGTGCCAGCAGTGAAGTTAACTATGGCTACACCTTC. Translation: CASSEVNYGYTF.

This sequence joins TRBV5-8 and TRBJ1-1; a weak D match, TRBD1 (5 bases). Germline-derived CDR1 and CDR2 are SGHTS and YDEGEE. The CDR3 is 15 amino acids. The ends were cut back, 5 bases at V and 11 bases at J, with 25 bases in the middle. CDR3: CASSQNPQTPGGAFF. The CDR3 DNA sequence: TGTGCCAGCAGTCAAAATCCGCAGACCCCGGGGGGGGCTTTCTTT. Based on the CDR3 plus reference TRBV5-8 and TRBJ1-1, the full variable domain is EAGVTQSPTHLIKTRGQQATLRCSPISGHTSVYWYQQALGLGLQFLLWYDEGEERNRGNFPPRFSGRQFPNYSSELNVNALELEDSALYLCASSQNPQTPGGAFFGQGTRLTVV.

This clone is a singleton in its sample. The rearrangement links TRBV9 to TRBJ1-3; TRBD1 matches 7 bases. The CDR3 length is 18 residues. CDR1 is SGDLS and CDR2 is YYNGEE in the germline V gene. V trimming: 3 bases; J trimming: 8 bases; junction bases outside the gene matches: 20. CDR3 protein: CASSAGTASGPGSDTIYF. As DNA, the CDR3 is TGTGCCAGCAGCGCGGGGACAGCCTCAGGGCCTGGAAGTGACACCATATATTTT. Using reference TRBV9 and TRBJ1-3 for the parts outside the CDR3, the full variable domain is DSGVTQTPKHLITATGQRVTLRCSPRSGDLSVYWYQQSLDQGLQFLIQYYNGEERAKGNILERFSAQQFPDLHSELNLSSLELGDSALYFCASSAGTASGPGSDTIYFGEGSWLTVV.

The CDR3 loop is CASSPHFGTGFEETQYF. CDR3 sequence (DNA): TGTGCCAGCAGCCCGCATTTCGGGACAGGATTCGAGGAGACCCAGTACTTC. This chain connects TRBV7-9 to TRBJ2-5, with 8 bases that match TRBD1. The germline gives CDR1 SEHNR, CDR2 FQNEAQ (reference sequence). Trimming cost V 5 bases and J 5 bases; bases outside gene matches: 16. The CDR3 spans 17 residues.

This chain joins TRBV7-9 and TRBJ1-4, with a possible D match to TRBD1 (5 bases). CDR3 length equals 13 residues. V was clipped by 5 bases and J by 3 bases, with 7 bases between them. CDR1 is SEHNR, CDR2 FQNEAQ, per germline (reference sequence). In DNA, the CDR3 is TGTGCCAGCAGCAGGGGTTCTAATGAAAAACTGTTTTTT. Translating gives CASSRGSNEKLFF.

CDR3 sequence: CASSPGSGSHGYTF. The CDR3 DNA reads TGTGCCAGCTCACCAGGTTCAGGATCCCATGGCTACACCTTC. V and J are TRBV18 and TRBJ1-2; no firm D call. V was clipped by 2 bases and J by 6 bases, with 13 bases between them. The germline CDR1 and CDR2 sequences are KGHSH and LQKENI. The CDR3 is 14 amino acids.

This chain uses TRBV28 with TRBJ2-7; 10 bases are shared with TRBD1. The CDR3 extends over 16 amino acids. J lost 1 base, V lost 7 bases, and 10 bases had no gene match. CDR1 and CDR2 from the germline V gene are MDHEN and SYDVKM. The CDR3 coding sequence is TGTGCCAGCAATTCCCCCTTGGGACAGGGGTCCTACGAGCAGTACTTC. Translating gives CASNSPLGQGSYEQYF. The full variable domain, rest sourced from reference TRBV28 and TRBJ2-7, is DVKVTQSSRYLVKRTGEKVFLECVQDMDHENMFWYRQDPGLGLRLIYFSYDVKMKEKGDIPEGYSVSREKKERFSLILESASTNQTSMYLCASNSPLGQGSYEQYFGPGTRLTVT.

The chain joins TRBV5-6 to TRBJ1-2; D remains ambiguous. Germline V gene lookup returns CDR1 SGHDT and CDR2 YYEEEE. The CDR3 length is 14 residues. Trimming pared 2 bases from V and 2 bases from J, leaving 10 bases between. CDR3 residues: CASSFMEGNYGYTF. The CDR3 DNA reads as TGTGCCAGCAGCTTTATGGAAGGAAACTATGGCTACACCTTC.

Concerning this clone itself: This same CDR3 is encoded by further DNA sequences in the sample. The gene calls are TRBV7-9 and TRBJ1-1; no clear D. The CDR3 contains 13 residues. CDR1 is SEHNR and CDR2 is FQNEAQ in the germline V gene (reference sequence). Trimming stripped 5 bases from V and 1 base from J, with 8 bases between. The CDR3 DNA sequence: TGTGCCAGCAGCCTTTGGGGGAACACTGAAGCTTTCTTT. It specifies CASSLWGNTEAFF.

The chain couples TRBV2 to TRBJ1-1; 11 bases map to TRBD1. The CDR3 contains 13 residues. Germline V gives CDR1 SNHLY, CDR2 FYNNEI. The CDR3 is CAGRTGGGTEAFF. For the CDR3, the DNA is TGTGCTGGCCGGACAGGGGGCGGAACTGAAGCTTTCTTT.

This clone was picked up one time. V gene TRBV5-5 combines with J gene TRBJ1-5; D gene ambiguous. V lost 0 bases and J 2 bases, leaving 12 bases between the germline ends. The germline gives CDR1 SGHKS, CDR2 YYEKEE (reference sequence). This CDR3 is 16 amino acids long. In DNA form, the CDR3 reads TGTGCCAGCAGCTTGGGGGTGGGAATCGGCAATCAGCCCCAGCATTTT. It encodes CASSLGVGIGNQPQHF.

The chain joins TRBV18 to TRBJ1-6; no definite D call. V was pared by 3 bases and J by 8 bases, with 14 bases between. Germline V gene data show CDR1 as KGHSH and CDR2 as LQKENI. The CDR3 has 15 residues. The CDR3 region has the DNA TGTGCCAGCTCACCCACAACGTTGGAGGATTCACCCCTCCACTTT. Translation gives CASSPTTLEDSPLHF.

The genes are TRBV6-5 and TRBJ1-2, with TRBD1 identical over 10 bases. The CDR3 has 13 residues. With V trimmed by 6 bases and J by 9 bases, 7 bases remained unmatched. Germline CDR1 MNHEY, CDR2 SVGAGI. The CDR3 loop reads CASRPGQGRRYTF. The CDR3 coding sequence is TGTGCCAGCAGGCCGGGACAGGGGCGACGCTACACCTTC.

V is TRBV18 and J is TRBJ2-2, with TRBD1 as a possible D gene (6 bases). The CDR3 has 16 amino acids. CDR1 and CDR2 from the germline V gene are KGHSH and LQKENI. Trimming pared 4 bases from V and 0 bases from J, leaving 12 bases between. In DNA form, the CDR3 reads TGTGCCAGCTCACGGCGATCAGGGGCGAACACCGGGGAGCTGTTTTTT. Its protein product is CASSRRSGANTGELFF.

The chain carries TRBV7-3 and TRBJ1-2, with TRBD1 matching over 8 bases. The length of the CDR3 is 15 residues. J gave up 0 bases and V 2 bases, and 2 bases lay outside the gene matches. Germline V gene sequence: CDR1 SGHTA, CDR2 FQGTGA. The CDR3 DNA sequence: TGTGCCAGCAGCTTAGGGACAGGAGCTAACTATGGCTACACCTTC. This translates into CASSLGTGANYGYTF.

The V call is TRBV19, the J call TRBJ1-5, with a possible D match to TRBD1 (6 bases). The germline CDR1 and CDR2 sequences are LNHDA and SQIVND (reference sequence). V lost 5 bases and J 2 bases, leaving 13 bases between the germline ends. The length of the CDR3 is 15 residues. The CDR3 loop is CASSLVQGGNQPQHF. CDR3 nucleotide sequence: TGTGCCAGTAGTTTGGTACAGGGCGGCAATCAGCCCCAGCATTTT. The variable domain in full, with the rest retrieved from reference TRBV19 and TRBJ1-5, is DGGITQSPKYLFRKEGQNVTLSCEQNLNHDAMYWYRQDPGQGLRLIYYSQIVNDFQKGDIAEGYSVSREKKESFPLTVTSAQKNPTAFYLCASSLVQGGNQPQHFGDGTRLSIL.

This chain links TRBV11-2 with TRBJ2-1; D may be TRBD2 (6 bases). The CDR3 has 16 residues. Germline values: CDR1 SGHAT, CDR2 FQNNGV. V lost 5 bases and J lost 7, with 21 bases in between. The CDR3 coding sequence is TGTGCCAGCAGCCTACGGGACTTAGGAGGGAGGAATGAGCAGTTCTTC. Its protein product is CASSLRDLGGRNEQFF.

The chain employs TRBV19 and TRBJ2-7, with a tentative D call TRBD2 (7 bases). The V gene's germline CDR1 is LNHDA and CDR2 SQIVND (reference sequence). V lost 3 bases to trimming and J lost 7 bases, with 16 bases between them. This CDR3 region has 14 residues. CDR3 DNA sequence: TGTGCCAGTAGTATCGCGGGGGCCCCTCGGGAGCAGTACTTC. Translating it yields CASSIAGAPREQYF.

The chain couples TRBV2 to TRBJ1-5; 9 bases match TRBD1. The length of the CDR3 is 16 residues. Looked up from germline, CDR1 is SNHLY and CDR2 is FYNNEI. V lost 6 bases and J lost 0; bases outside the gene matches: 6. Written as DNA, the CDR3 is TGTGCCAGCAGGGTTGGACAGGGGAATAGCAATCAGCCCCAGCATTTT. Translating gives CASRVGQGNSNQPQHF.

J is TRBJ2-2 and V is TRBV27, with D hard to call. Germline V gene data show CDR1 as MNHEY and CDR2 as SMNVEV (reference sequence). V was trimmed by 5 bases and J by 3 bases, leaving 16 bases between them. The CDR3 runs 16 residues. CDR3 in amino acids: CASSPQWRRDTGELFF. The CDR3 DNA reads TGTGCCAGCAGTCCCCAATGGCGCCGGGACACCGGGGAGCTGTTTTTT.

The rearrangement joins TRBV4-1 to TRBJ2-3; D is uncertain. V shed 0 bases and J shed 5 bases, with 3 bases lying between them. The CDR3 extends over 12 amino acids. Germline V lookup: CDR1 MGHRA, CDR2 YSYEKL. The CDR3 DNA is TGCGCCAGCAGCCAAGAAGGAGATACGCAGTATTTT. Amino acid sequence: CASSQEGDTQYF.